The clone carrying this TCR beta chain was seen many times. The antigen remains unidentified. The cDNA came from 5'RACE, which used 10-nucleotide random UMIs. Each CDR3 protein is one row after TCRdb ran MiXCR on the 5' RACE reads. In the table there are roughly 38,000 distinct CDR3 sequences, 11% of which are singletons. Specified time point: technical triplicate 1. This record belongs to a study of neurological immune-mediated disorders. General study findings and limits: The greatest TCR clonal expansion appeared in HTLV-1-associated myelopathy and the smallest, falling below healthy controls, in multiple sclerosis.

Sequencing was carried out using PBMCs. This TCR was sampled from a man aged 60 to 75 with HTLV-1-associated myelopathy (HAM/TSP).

The CDR3 DNA is TGCAGTGCACTAGCGGGGCTGATAAACTCCTACAATGAGCAGTTCTTC. Translating gives CSALAGLINSYNEQFF. The rearrangement uses TRBV20-1 and TRBJ2-1; 10 bases agree with TRBD2. Germline lookup yields CDR1 DFQATT and CDR2 SNEGSKA (reference sequence). V gave up 6 bases and J gave up 0 bases; unmatched junction bases: 8. This CDR3 spans 16 amino acids.